A single sample gave rise to the 3 T cell receptor beta chains below, sequenced in a study of naive and memory T cell subsets. An equimolar mix of two oligonucleotides served as the beta constant-region primer for TRBC1 and TRBC2. Ligated cDNA was amplified by four rounds of PCR with nested alpha and beta constant-region primers and SP2. In TCRdb, the UMI-ligation and nested PCR reads were re-called with MiXCR into one record per CDR3 protein. The repertoire holds just over 80,000 distinct CDR3 sequences, with approximately 9.2% as singletons. Sequenced: naive CD8+ T cells from blood. The source of these receptors is a human donor in good health.

This clonotype showed up many times. The V gene is TRBV6-2 or TRBV6-3, the J gene TRBJ2-5; D is unresolved. CDR1 and CDR2 from the germline V gene are MNHEY and SVGEGT. The CDR3 has 13 residues. The V end was cut by 2 bases, the J end by 2 bases, with 6 bases between. CDR3 sequence: CASSYGRQETQYF. The CDR3 DNA follows: TGTGCCAGCAGTTACGGCAGGCAAGAGACCCAGTACTTC.

In its sample, this clonotype was seen a few times. CDR3 sequence (DNA): TGTGCCAGCATCTACCGACGTGAGACGAACGTATTAGACAATGAGCAGTTCTTC. As protein: CASIYRRETNVLDNEQFF. The V gene is TRBV2, the J gene TRBJ2-1, with D hard to call. This CDR3 has 18 residues. V was trimmed by 7 bases and J by 5 bases, leaving 27 bases between them. Germline CDR1 SNHLY, CDR2 FYNNEI.

In this sample, this clonotype turned up a few times. The V gene is TRBV10-3, the J gene TRBJ2-6; the D is unclear. Germline values: CDR1 ENHRY, CDR2 SYGVKD. Trimming stripped 1 base from V and 3 bases from J, with 13 bases between. The CDR3 is 17 residues long. The CDR3 loop reads CAISEWAHHSGANVLTF. The DNA for the CDR3 is TGTGCCATCAGTGAGTGGGCCCACCATAGTGGGGCCAACGTCCTGACTTTC.